These 22 T cell receptor beta chains share one sample of origin, sequenced in a study of blood T cell repertoires in COVID-19. Clones were sequenced by immunoSEQ multiplex PCR, and TCRdb holds only the in-frame ones, with some missing. The table shows 160,000 or so clones, with 75% to 90% occurring only once. Sequenced: peripheral blood. These TCRs come from a woman between 40 and 55 years old with acute or convalescent COVID-19.

The sample holds one count of this clone. This chain uses TRBV3-1 (or the pseudogene TRBV3-2) with TRBJ1-6, with 7 nucleotides matching TRBD1. CDR1 is LGHDT and CDR2 is YNNKEL in the germline V gene (reference sequence). The V and J ends lost 5 bases and 7 bases, in that order; junction bases with no gene match: 5. CDR3 size: 14 residues. The CDR3 DNA reads TGTGCCAGCAGCGCAGGGGGGAAGAATTCACCCCTCCACTTT. As protein: CASSAGGKNSPLHF.

V gene TRBV11-2 combines with J gene TRBJ2-3; D is possibly TRBD2 (6 bases). The CDR3 loop spans 17 amino acids. V was pared by 3 bases and J by 0 bases, with 16 bases between. Germline-derived CDR1 and CDR2 are SGHAT and FQNNGV. The CDR3 sequence is CASSFFRGFTSTDTQYF. The CDR3 nucleotides read TGTGCCAGCAGCTTCTTTCGGGGGTTTACTAGCACAGATACGCAGTATTTT. The full variable domain, with the rest looked up from reference TRBV11-2 and TRBJ2-3, is EAGVAQSPRYKIIEKRQSVAFWCNPISGHATLYWYQQILGQGPKLLIQFQNNGVVDDSQLPKDRFSAERLKGVDSTLKIQPAKLEDSAVYLCASSFFRGFTSTDTQYFGPGTRLTVL.

In DNA, the CDR3 is TGCGCCAGCAGCTTGGGGGAAGCGGGAGGGCCGGGTGAGCAGTTCTTC. Amino acid sequence: CASSLGEAGGPGEQFF. The V and J genes are TRBV5-1 and TRBJ2-1; 10 positions agree with TRBD2. CDR3 length equals 16 residues. Germline-derived CDR1 and CDR2 are SGHRS and YFSETQ. The V and J ends lost 0 bases and 9 bases, in that order; junction bases with no gene match: 9. The full variable domain, completed using reference TRBV5-1 and TRBJ2-1, is KAGVTQTPRYLIKTRGQQVTLSCSPISGHRSVSWYQQTPGQGLQFLFEYFSETQRNKGNFPGRFSGRQFSNSRSEMNVSTLELGDSALYLCASSLGEAGGPGEQFFGPGTRLTVL.

The chain employs TRBV7-9 and TRBJ2-7; D not certain. The CDR3 consists of 13 residues. Per germline, CDR1 SEHNR and CDR2 FQNEAQ (reference sequence). The V gene lost 5 bases and the J gene lost 3 bases, with 11 bases spanning the gap. CDR3 DNA: TGTGCCAGCAGCCCAAGGTCGGGCTACGAGCAGTACTTC. This sequence encodes CASSPRSGYEQYF.

The chain employs TRBV7-9 and TRBJ2-2; 8 positions match TRBD1. Germline lookup yields CDR1 SEHNR and CDR2 FQNEAQ (reference sequence). The CDR3 length is 16 residues. The V gene end was trimmed by 8 bases and the J gene end by 5 bases; junction bases not matched to a gene: 13. The CDR3 region is CASSPRQGAVTGELFF. In DNA, the CDR3 is TGTGCCAGCTCCCCCAGGCAGGGGGCTGTGACCGGGGAGCTGTTTTTT.

The chain has TRBV6-1 and TRBJ1-1, with 12 positions matching TRBD1. With 2 bases clipped from V and 4 bases from J, the junction kept 2 bases outside the gene matches. This CDR3 spans 15 amino acids. From germline, CDR1 is MNHNS and CDR2 SASEGT. CDR3 in amino acids: CASSEPGQGATEAFF. The CDR3 DNA reads TGTGCCAGCAGTGAACCGGGACAGGGGGCCACTGAAGCTTTCTTT.

J is TRBJ2-2 and V is TRBV15, with a weak D call TRBD1 (5 bases). The germline V gene encodes CDR1 LNHNV and CDR2 YYDKDF (reference sequence). The CDR3 has 17 residues. Trimming pared 0 bases from V and 5 bases from J, leaving 16 bases between. DNA of the CDR3: TGTGCCACCAGCAGAGATTTTACAGGATCGGGTACCGGGGAGCTGTTTTTT. Protein sequence: CATSRDFTGSGTGELFF. Variable domain in full (rest from reference TRBV15 and TRBJ2-2): DAMVIQNPRYQVTQFGKPVTLSCSQTLNHNVMYWYQQKSSQAPKLLFHYYDKDFNNEADTPDNFQSRRPNTSFCFLDIRSPGLGDTAMYLCATSRDFTGSGTGELFFGEGSRLTVL.

The CDR3 sequence: CASSLTIAGSRVNNEQFF. CDR3 bases: TGTGCCAGCAGCTTGACCATAGCGGGGTCTCGTGTCAACAATGAGCAGTTCTTC. The genes are TRBV5-6 and TRBJ2-1, with 8 bases that match TRBD2. The CDR3 extends over 18 amino acids. V trimming: 1 base; J trimming: 5 bases; junction bases outside the gene matches: 14. CDR1 is SGHDT and CDR2 is YYEEEE in the germline V gene. The full variable domain, with the rest looked up from reference TRBV5-6 and TRBJ2-1, is DAGVTQSPTHLIKTRGQQVTLRCSPKSGHDTVSWYQQALGQGPQFIFQYYEEEERQRGNFPDRFSGHQFPNYSSELNVNALLLGDSALYLCASSLTIAGSRVNNEQFFGPGTRLTVL.

The chain employs TRBV3-1 (or the pseudogene TRBV3-2) and TRBJ2-7; TRBD1 aligns across 8 bases. This CDR3 region has 15 residues. With 4 bases clipped from V and 6 bases from J, the junction kept 11 bases outside the gene matches. The germline V gene has CDR1 LGHDT and CDR2 YNNKEL (reference sequence). The CDR3 DNA reads as TGTGCCAGCAGCCCCCCGAGGACAGGGTTCACCGAGCAGTACTTC. Its protein is CASSPPRTGFTEQYF.

The rearrangement uses TRBV21-1 and TRBJ2-3; the table's D call, TRBD2, has no DNA check behind it. TRBV21-1 is a pseudogene segment. This CDR3 contains 15 residues. CDR3 amino acids: CARTETSTSGGGQYF. CDR3 bases: TGTGCCAGGACAGAAACCTCGACTAGCGGGGGGGGGCAGTATTTT.

The chain employs TRBV19 and TRBJ1-3; TRBD1 matches 8 bases. The germline gives CDR1 LNHDA, CDR2 SQIVND (reference sequence). The V segment lost 1 base and the J segment 7 bases; nucleotides outside the gene matches: 6. The CDR3 loop spans 15 amino acids. CDR3 protein: CASSIAPGGRNTIYF. CDR3 nucleotide sequence: TGTGCCAGTAGTATAGCTCCAGGGGGCAGGAACACCATATATTTT. Full variable domain (outside the CDR3, taken from reference TRBV19 and TRBJ1-3): DGGITQSPKYLFRKEGQNVTLSCEQNLNHDAMYWYRQDPGQGLRLIYYSQIVNDFQKGDIAEGYSVSREKKESFPLTVTSAQKNPTAFYLCASSIAPGGRNTIYFGEGSWLTVV.

This clone has only a few counts. The chain has TRBV19 and TRBJ1-2; tentative D call: TRBD1 (6 bases). Looked up from germline, CDR1 is LNHDA and CDR2 is SQIVND (reference sequence). The CDR3 runs 15 residues. The V end lost 2 bases, the J end lost 3 bases, and 13 bases lay between the germline ends. In DNA, the CDR3 is TGTGCCAGTAGTATAATTAACAGGGTCGACTATGGCTACACCTTC. It translates to CASSIINRVDYGYTF.

The J gene is TRBJ1-6, the V gene TRBV19; tentative D call: TRBD1 (5 bases). The CDR3 has 14 residues. Between the trimmed V and J ends, which lost 3 bases and 4 bases, there was a span of 7 bases. CDR1 is LNHDA and CDR2 is SQIVND in the germline V gene (reference sequence). The CDR3 nucleotides are TGTGCCAGTAGTATGCAGGGATATAATTCACCCCTCCACTTT. Protein sequence: CASSMQGYNSPLHF.

In DNA form, the CDR3 reads TGTGCCTGGAGTGAGACGGGCCGGGGGGAAGCTTTCTTT. Amino acid sequence: CAWSETGRGEAFF. J is TRBJ1-1 and V is TRBV30; a weak D match, TRBD1 (5 bases). The CDR3 consists of 13 residues. V was shortened by 1 base and J by 8 bases, with 14 bases between the two germline ends. Germline assignment: CDR1 GTSNPN and CDR2 SVGIG (reference sequence).

The genes are TRBV7-2 and TRBJ2-6; 12 bases map to TRBD2. The V gene end was trimmed by 1 base and the J gene end by 3 bases; junction bases not matched to a gene: 4. Germline V gene lookup returns CDR1 SGHTA and CDR2 FQGNSA. The CDR3 runs 18 residues. CDR3 sequence: CASSLGLAGVSGANVLTF. CDR3 in DNA: TGTGCCAGCAGCTTAGGACTAGCGGGAGTGAGTGGGGCCAACGTCCTGACTTTC.

This clone was counted a single time. The chain has TRBV18 and TRBJ2-1; TRBD2 agrees at 10 bases. Germline CDR1 and CDR2: KGHSH and LQKENI. The CDR3 is made up of 19 amino acids. V trimming: 4 bases; J trimming: 0 bases; junction bases outside the gene matches: 12. DNA of the CDR3: TGTGCCAGCTCACGGGCTAGCGGGGGCCCCCTAAGCTCCTACAATGAGCAGTTCTTC. Translated: CASSRASGGPLSSYNEQFF.

This chain joins TRBV7-2 and TRBJ1-1; perhaps TRBD1 as D (5 bases). Trimming shortened V by 2 bases and J by 2 bases, and 9 bases separated the two germline ends. The CDR3 has 14 amino acids. Germline V lookup: CDR1 SGHTA, CDR2 FQGNSA. The CDR3 spells CASSLLQGNTEAFF. CDR3 DNA: TGTGCCAGCAGCTTACTTCAGGGTAACACTGAAGCTTTCTTT.

The chain combines TRBV7-2 with TRBJ2-2; D is unclear. Trimming removed 4 bases from V and 3 bases from J, with 6 bases in between. The CDR3 consists of 13 residues. Germline V gene data show CDR1 as SGHTA and CDR2 as FQGNSA. DNA of the CDR3: TGTGCCAGCAGCTCCTCCTACACCGGGGAGCTGTTTTTT. Its protein is CASSSSYTGELFF.

The chain employs TRBV7-3 and TRBJ2-1; 7 bases align to TRBD2. J gave up 2 bases and V 0 bases, and 10 bases lay outside the gene matches. Germline V gene sequence: CDR1 SGHTA, CDR2 FQGTGA. There are 18 residues in the CDR3. CDR3 sequence reads: CASSLTPIGGGAYNEQFF. The CDR3 coding sequence is TGTGCCAGCAGCTTAACCCCTATTGGTGGGGGGGCCTACAATGAGCAGTTCTTC.

The rearrangement joins TRBV10-1 to TRBJ2-1; 10 nucleotides line up with TRBD1. The CDR3 spans 16 residues. CDR1 is WNHNN, CDR2 SYGVQD, per germline (reference sequence). With V trimmed by 6 bases and J by 5 bases, 10 bases remained unmatched. The CDR3 DNA is TGCGCCAGCAGCCCAGATCGACAGGGGGCACACAATGAGCAGTTCTTC. Translation gives CASSPDRQGAHNEQFF.

The chain is built from TRBV4-1 and TRBJ2-1; TRBD2 agrees at 7 bases. CDR1 and CDR2 from the germline V gene are MGHRA and YSYEKL. The CDR3 loop spans 18 amino acids. V shed 0 bases, J shed 0 bases, and the junction held 8 bases outside the gene matches. The CDR3 reads CASSQDPSGFSSYNEQFF. In DNA, the CDR3 is TGCGCCAGCAGCCAAGATCCTAGCGGCTTTAGCTCCTACAATGAGCAGTTCTTC.

The rearrangement links TRBV6-2 or TRBV6-3 to TRBJ2-5; 8 bases align to TRBD1. CDR3 length equals 14 residues. Germline assignment: CDR1 MNHEY and CDR2 SVGEGT. V dropped 0 bases and J dropped 6; count of bases not matched to a gene: 3. CDR3 bases: TGTGCCAGCAGTTACTCTACAGGGGGAAAGACCCAGTACTTC. Its translation is CASSYSTGGKTQYF.